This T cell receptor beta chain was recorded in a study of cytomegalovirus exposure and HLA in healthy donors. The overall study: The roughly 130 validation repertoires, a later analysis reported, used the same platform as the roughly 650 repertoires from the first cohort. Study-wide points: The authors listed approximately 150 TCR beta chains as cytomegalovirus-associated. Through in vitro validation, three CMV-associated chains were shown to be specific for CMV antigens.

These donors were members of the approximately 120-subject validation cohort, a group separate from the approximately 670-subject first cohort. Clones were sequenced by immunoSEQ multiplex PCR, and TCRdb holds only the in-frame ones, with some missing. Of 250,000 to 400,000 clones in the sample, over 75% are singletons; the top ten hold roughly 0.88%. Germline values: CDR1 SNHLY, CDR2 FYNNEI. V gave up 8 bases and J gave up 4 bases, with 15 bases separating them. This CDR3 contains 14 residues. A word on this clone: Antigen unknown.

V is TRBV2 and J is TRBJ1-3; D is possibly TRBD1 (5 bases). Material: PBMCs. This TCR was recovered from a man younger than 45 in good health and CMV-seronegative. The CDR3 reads CASAGPMGGNTIYF. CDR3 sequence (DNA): TGTGCCAGCGCGGGGCCAATGGGGGGAAACACCATATATTTT.